One and the same sample provided the 2 T cell receptor beta chains below, sequenced in a study of T cell changes during pregnancy in multiple sclerosis. Here immunoSEQ multiplex PCR was the method, and the copy in TCRdb shows in-frame clones only, minus some. The table includes more than 55,000 clones, under 95% detected once. This specimen consisted of CD8+ T cells from peripheral blood mononuclear cells, obtained in the third trimester of pregnancy. The receptor set was obtained from a female donor with multiple sclerosis, enrolled in a pregnancy study.

The V call is TRBV10-1, the J call TRBJ2-2; 9 nucleotides agree with TRBD1. The CDR3 has 15 residues. Per the germline V gene, CDR1 is WNHNN and CDR2 is SYGVQD (reference sequence). The V and J ends lost 6 bases and 7 bases, in that order; junction bases with no gene match: 9. CDR3 loop: CASSAGTGPLGELFF. The CDR3 DNA reads as TGCGCCAGCAGCGCTGGGACAGGGCCCCTCGGGGAGCTGTTTTTT.

The rearrangement links TRBV5-4 to TRBJ2-7, with D possibly TRBD1 on 5 matching bases. The CDR3 is 14 amino acids. CDR1 and CDR2 (germline): SGHNT, YYREEE (reference sequence). V lost 5 bases, J lost 1 base, and 13 bases lay in between. CDR3 nucleotides: TGTGCCAGCAGAAATCAGGGTGGGTCCTACGAGCAGTACTTC. It yields the protein CASRNQGGSYEQYF.